Listed here are 31 T cell receptor beta chains from one sample, sequenced in a study of blood T cell repertoires in COVID-19. Measured with immunoSEQ multiplex PCR; TCRdb has only the in-frame clones, and not every one. The table lists tens of thousands of clones, approximately 90% of them singletons. Source material: peripheral blood. These TCRs come from a male donor with acute or convalescent COVID-19.

V gene TRBV7-9 combines with J gene TRBJ1-5, with TRBD1 matching 10 bases. With 1 base clipped from V and 7 bases from J, the junction kept 13 bases outside the gene matches. The V gene's germline CDR1 is SEHNR and CDR2 FQNEAQ (reference sequence). This CDR3 has 18 amino acids. The CDR3 is CASSLGPGQGVPMQPQHF. The DNA of the CDR3 is TGTGCCAGCAGCTTAGGGCCCGGACAGGGGGTACCAATGCAGCCCCAGCATTTT. The variable domain in full, with the rest retrieved from reference TRBV7-9 and TRBJ1-5, is DTGVSQNPRHKITKRGQNVTFRCDPISEHNRLYWYRQTLGQGPEFLTYFQNEAQLEKSRLLSDRFSAERPKGSFSTLEIQRTEQGDSAMYLCASSLGPGQGVPMQPQHFGDGTRLSIL.

V usage is TRBV15 and J usage is TRBJ2-1, with D possibly being TRBD2 (6 bases). Trimming cost V 0 bases and J 8 bases, with 8 bases left between them. Germline CDR1 is LNHNV and CDR2 is YYDKDF (reference sequence). This CDR3 region has 13 residues. CDR3 in DNA: TGTGCCACCAGCAGAGATCGCGGGGATGAGCAGTTCTTC. Translated, it gives CATSRDRGDEQFF.

The chain couples TRBV2 to TRBJ2-1, with TRBD2 matching over 8 bases. Unmatched junction bases numbered 1, after V lost 2 bases and J lost 1 base. This CDR3 spans 15 amino acids. In germline, CDR1 is SNHLY, CDR2 FYNNEI. The CDR3 sequence is CASSETGGSYNEQFF. The DNA for the CDR3 is TGTGCCAGCAGTGAAACGGGAGGGTCCTACAATGAGCAGTTCTTC.

The chain has TRBV6-4 and TRBJ2-2, with 10 bases lining up with TRBD2. The V gene's germline CDR1 is MRHNA and CDR2 SNTAGT. CDR3 length: 14 residues. V lost 7 bases and J lost 6; bases outside the gene matches: 5. CDR3 in DNA: TGTGCCAGCACCCCCCTAGCGGGGGCCGGGGAGCTGTTTTTT. Its protein product is CASTPLAGAGELFF.

V usage is TRBV30 and J usage is TRBJ1-2, with 7 bases lining up with TRBD1. The CDR3 runs to 15 residues. With 2 bases clipped from V and 2 bases from J, the junction kept 8 bases outside the gene matches. Germline V lookup: CDR1 GTSNPN, CDR2 SVGIG (reference sequence). The CDR3 reads CAWSFGQGENYGYTF. CDR3 bases: TGTGCCTGGAGTTTCGGCCAGGGGGAAAACTATGGCTACACCTTC.

The CDR3 DNA reads as TGTGCCAGCGCCTACCAGGAGAACACTGAAGCTTTCTTT. It translates to CASAYQENTEAFF. The gene calls are TRBV6-4 and TRBJ1-1; D not resolved. This CDR3 spans 13 amino acids. V was clipped by 8 bases and J by 1 base, with 11 bases between them. Germline loops: CDR1 MRHNA, CDR2 SNTAGT.

The rearrangement joins TRBV5-1 to TRBJ2-1, with 8 nucleotides matching TRBD2. CDR1 and CDR2 from the germline V gene are SGHRS and YFSETQ. Trimming removed 2 bases from V and 4 bases from J; junction bases left unmatched: 8. The CDR3 is made up of 16 amino acids. The CDR3 loop reads CASSFLDGGGYNEQFF. The CDR3 DNA reads TGCGCCAGCAGCTTTTTGGACGGCGGGGGGTACAATGAGCAGTTCTTC.

The J gene is TRBJ1-2, the V gene TRBV6-6; tentative D call: TRBD1 (6 bases). This CDR3 comprises 14 residues. V lost 7 bases to trimming and J lost 3 bases, with 15 bases between them. Germline CDR1 reads MNHNY; CDR2 reads SVGAGI (reference sequence). CDR3 region: CASTPRGAYYGYTF. The CDR3 bases are TGTGCCAGCACTCCGCGGGGGGCCTACTATGGCTACACCTTC.

This chain joins TRBV18 and TRBJ2-6; 7 nucleotides align to TRBD1. Germline V CDR1 and CDR2: KGHSH, LQKENI. The length of the CDR3 is 17 residues. The V and J ends lost 4 bases and 0 bases, in that order; junction bases with no gene match: 6. The CDR3 is CASSRQGMVSGANVLTF. The CDR3 DNA reads TGTGCCAGCTCACGACAGGGCATGGTCTCTGGGGCCAACGTCCTGACTTTC.

The rearrangement joins TRBV12-3 or TRBV12-4 to TRBJ1-2; the D gene is possibly TRBD1 (6 bases). The V and J ends lost 3 bases and 6 bases respectively, with 11 bases between them. The CDR3 loop spans 13 amino acids. This CDR3 is CASSFDRLNGYTF. In nucleotides, the CDR3 is TGTGCCAGCAGTTTCGACAGGCTCAATGGCTACACCTTC.

This chain links TRBV7-6 with TRBJ2-3, with 8 bases aligning to TRBD2. With V trimmed by 1 base and J by 2 bases, 14 bases remained unmatched. The CDR3 extends over 19 amino acids. Germline V gene lookup returns CDR1 SGHVS and CDR2 FNYEAQ. For the CDR3, the DNA is TGTGCCAGCAGCTTAGGGGGAAGGATTGGGACTAGTCTCACAGATACGCAGTATTTT. This codes for CASSLGGRIGTSLTDTQYF.

This chain's CDR3 is CASSFRGDTDTQYF. The CDR3 DNA reads as TGTGCCAGCAGCTTTCGGGGGGACACAGATACGCAGTATTTT. This chain links TRBV13 with TRBJ2-3; 7 bases match TRBD2. The CDR3 is 14 residues long. From germline, CDR1 is PRHDT and CDR2 FYEKMQ (reference sequence). Trimming removed 3 bases from V and 2 bases from J; junction bases left unmatched: 2.

V and J are TRBV6-4 and TRBJ1-6; maybe TRBD1 (5 bases). The CDR3 is 15 amino acids. Germline CDR1 is MRHNA and CDR2 is SNTAGT. V was cut by 3 bases and J by 8 bases, with 14 bases left in between. For the CDR3, the DNA is TGTGCCAGCAGTGAGTCGGGCAGGGCCCATTCACCCCTCCACTTT. This sequence encodes CASSESGRAHSPLHF.

V usage is TRBV12-1 and J usage is TRBJ1-5; the table's D gene call, TRBD1, was not cross checked with the DNA. TRBV12-1 is a known pseudogene. This CDR3 comprises 14 residues. The chain's CDR3 is CASSFGQNNQPQHF. The CDR3, as DNA: TGTGCCAGCAGCTTTGGCCAGAATAATCAGCCCCAGCATTTT.

The chain couples TRBV5-1 to TRBJ2-2, with 10 bases matching TRBD1. The CDR3 extends over 15 amino acids. Germline CDR1 and CDR2: SGHRS and YFSETQ. Trimming cost V 3 bases and J 5 bases; bases outside gene matches: 4. CDR3 sequence: CASSSDRGQTGELFF. The CDR3 DNA reads as TGCGCCAGCAGCTCCGACAGGGGGCAAACCGGGGAGCTGTTTTTT. Using reference TRBV5-1 and TRBJ2-2 for the parts outside the CDR3, the full variable domain is KAGVTQTPRYLIKTRGQQVTLSCSPISGHRSVSWYQQTPGQGLQFLFEYFSETQRNKGNFPGRFSGRQFSNSRSEMNVSTLELGDSALYLCASSSDRGQTGELFFGEGSRLTVL.

This clone showed up just a few times. The chain couples TRBV20-1 to TRBJ1-6; 8 bases map to TRBD1. Germline V gene sequence: CDR1 DFQATT, CDR2 SNEGSKA (reference sequence). CDR3 length equals 17 residues. After removal of 3 bases from V and 2 bases from J, the junction contained 9 bases not matched to a gene. DNA of the CDR3: TGCAGTGCTAGTTCTCGACAGGGGATGACCTATAATTCACCCCTCCACTTT. Amino acid sequence: CSASSRQGMTYNSPLHF.

The rearrangement links TRBV24-1 to TRBJ2-5, with a possible D match to TRBD2 (6 bases). Germline V gives CDR1 KGHDR, CDR2 SFDVKD. CDR3 length: 14 amino acids. The V end was cut by 5 bases, the J end by 1 base, with 10 bases between. The CDR3 reads CATSAGGGQETQYF. CDR3 sequence (DNA): TGTGCCACCAGTGCCGGGGGAGGCCAAGAGACCCAGTACTTC.

V gene TRBV2 combines with J gene TRBJ2-2, with 7 bases matching TRBD1. The CDR3 is made up of 15 amino acids. V lost 11 bases to trimming and J lost 4 bases; unmatched junction nucleotides: 13. Germline values: CDR1 SNHLY, CDR2 FYNNEI. CDR3: CASRGGRGATGELFF. The DNA for the CDR3 is TGTGCCTCCCGAGGGGGCAGGGGAGCCACCGGGGAGCTGTTTTTT.

V and J are TRBV4-2 and TRBJ1-2, with D tentatively TRBD1 (5 bases). Germline assignment: CDR1 LGHNA and CDR2 YNFKEQ. The CDR3 runs 14 residues. Trimming pared 0 bases from V and 3 bases from J, leaving 8 bases between. CDR3 amino acids: CASSQDSRDYGYTF. The CDR3 DNA sequence: TGTGCCAGCAGCCAAGACTCCAGGGACTATGGCTACACCTTC.

The rearrangement joins TRBV19 to TRBJ2-2; D perhaps matches TRBD1 (7 bases). The V end lost 3 bases, the J end lost 1 base, and 12 bases lay between the germline ends. This CDR3 has 16 amino acids. The germline V gene has CDR1 LNHDA and CDR2 SQIVND (reference sequence). CDR3 amino acids: CASSIGRQGNTGELFF. In nucleotides, the CDR3 is TGTGCCAGTAGTATCGGGAGACAGGGGAACACCGGGGAGCTGTTTTTT.

This clone was counted only a few times. The rearrangement uses TRBV7-9 and TRBJ2-1, with a weak D call TRBD2 (6 bases). Germline V gene data show CDR1 as SEHNR and CDR2 as FQNEAQ (reference sequence). The V and J ends lost 1 base and 6 bases respectively, with 10 bases between them. The CDR3 length is 14 residues. For the CDR3, the DNA is TGTGCCAGCAGCTTAGAGCTGGGACTCAATGAGCAGTTCTTC. This encodes CASSLELGLNEQFF.

The chain carries TRBV9 and TRBJ1-5; D is possibly TRBD1 (6 bases). Germline V gene sequence: CDR1 SGDLS, CDR2 YYNGEE. Between the trimmed V and J ends, which lost 0 bases and 4 bases, there was a span of 11 bases. The CDR3 totals 15 residues. In nucleotides, the CDR3 is TGTGCCAGCAGCGTAGCGGGGGGCGAGAATCAGCCCCAGCATTTT. As protein: CASSVAGGENQPQHF.

The V and J genes are TRBV6-1 and TRBJ2-6; 8 nucleotides match TRBD2. This CDR3 has 17 residues. The J segment lost 6 bases and the V segment lost 3 bases, leaving 10 bases of the junction unmatched. Looked up from germline, CDR1 is MNHNS and CDR2 is SASEGT. CDR3 protein: CASSDRGAGVVANVLTF. The CDR3 coding sequence is TGTGCCAGCAGTGATAGGGGAGCGGGGGTGGTGGCCAACGTCCTGACTTTC.

The chain recombines TRBV7-3 with TRBJ2-1; 8 bases align to TRBD2. This CDR3 contains 15 residues. V was pared by 1 base and J by 5 bases, with 4 bases of the junction left unmatched. Germline loops: CDR1 SGHTA, CDR2 FQGTGA. This CDR3 is CASSLSGGPNNEQFF. The CDR3 nucleotides are TGTGCCAGCAGCTTAAGCGGGGGGCCCAACAATGAGCAGTTCTTC. The full variable domain, rest sourced from reference TRBV7-3 and TRBJ2-1, is GAGVSQTPSNKVTEKGKYVELRCDPISGHTALYWYRQSLGQGPEFLIYFQGTGAADDSGLPNDRFFAVRPEGSVSTLKIQRTERGDSAVYLCASSLSGGPNNEQFFGPGTRLTVL.

This clone was seen only once. The chain links TRBV29-1 to TRBJ2-5; 8 nucleotides line up with TRBD1. CDR3 size: 14 residues. Germline values: CDR1 SQVTM, CDR2 ANQGSEA. The V and J ends lost 4 bases and 1 base, in that order; junction bases with no gene match: 5. CDR3 in amino acids: CSVGQGAFQETQYF. DNA of the CDR3: TGCAGCGTTGGGCAGGGGGCCTTCCAAGAGACCCAGTACTTC.

This clone has more than one count but fewer than ten. The gene calls are TRBV9 and TRBJ1-2, with D hard to call. This CDR3 is built from 11 residues. In germline, CDR1 is SGDLS, CDR2 YYNGEE. Trimming pared 7 bases from V and 8 bases from J, leaving 12 bases between. The chain's CDR3 is CASRGLGGYTF. The DNA of the CDR3 is TGTGCCAGCCGCGGCCTCGGGGGCTACACCTTC. Using reference TRBV9 and TRBJ1-2 for the parts outside the CDR3, the full variable domain is DSGVTQTPKHLITATGQRVTLRCSPRSGDLSVYWYQQSLDQGLQFLIQYYNGEERAKGNILERFSAQQFPDLHSELNLSSLELGDSALYFCASRGLGGYTFGSGTRLTVV.

The CDR3 coding sequence is TGTGCCAGCAGTTCCGGGACTACTGTTCTAGCTTTCTTT. It is translated as CASSSGTTVLAFF. V gene TRBV28 combines with J gene TRBJ1-1; D might be TRBD1 (5 bases). Trimming shortened V by 4 bases and J by 10 bases, and 16 bases separated the two germline ends. CDR1 and CDR2 (germline): MDHEN, SYDVKM. This CDR3 is 13 amino acids long.

The chain couples TRBV11-2 to TRBJ1-1, with 8 positions matching TRBD1. V shed 4 bases, J shed 7 bases, and the junction held 8 bases outside the gene matches. The CDR3 has 14 residues. Germline lookup yields CDR1 SGHAT and CDR2 FQNNGV. The CDR3 DNA is TGTGCCAGCAGCTACGGGGACAGGCCCATTGAAGCTTTCTTT. This codes for CASSYGDRPIEAFF.

The V and J genes are TRBV29-1 and TRBJ1-3, with D hard to call. Trimming took 7 bases from V and 0 from J, leaving 13 bases between them. CDR1 and CDR2 from the germline V gene are SQVTM and ANQGSEA. CDR3 length equals 14 residues. The CDR3 sequence: CSEGGHSSGNTIYF. The CDR3 DNA follows: TGCAGCGAGGGCGGGCACAGCTCTGGAAACACCATATATTTT. Full variable domain (outside the CDR3, taken from reference TRBV29-1 and TRBJ1-3): SAVISQKPSRDICQRGTSLTIQCQVDSQVTMMFWYRQQPGQSLTLIATANQGSEATYESGFVIDKFPISRPNLTFSTLTVSNMSPEDSSIYLCSEGGHSSGNTIYFGEGSWLTVV.

This clone was seen more than once but under ten times. Here the CDR3 reads CASSMDRETPLHF. The DNA of the CDR3 is TGTGCCAGTAGTATGGACCGGGAGACACCCCTCCACTTT. V usage is TRBV19 and J usage is TRBJ1-6; unclear D gene. Trimming removed 3 bases at V and 11 bases at J, with 11 bases between. The CDR3 totals 13 residues. Germline V gene lookup returns CDR1 LNHDA and CDR2 SQIVND (reference sequence).

V is TRBV11-3 and J is TRBJ2-1; 10 bases line up with TRBD2. Germline CDR1 SGHNT, CDR2 YENEEA. The trim removed 4 bases at V and 8 bases at J, leaving 11 bases unmatched. The CDR3 loop spans 16 amino acids. The CDR3 sequence is CASSSPSSGGVDEQFF. The CDR3 DNA sequence: TGTGCCAGCAGCTCACCCTCTAGCGGGGGCGTCGATGAGCAGTTCTTC.